This T cell receptor (beta chain) appears in the sequencing data of a study of T cells in Graves' hyperthyroidism and ophthalmopathy. This CDR3 region has 14 residues. With 3 bases clipped from V and 5 bases from J, the junction kept 5 bases outside the gene matches. Authors of the study amplified TCR beta CDR3 regions from RNA transcripts. TCR CDR3 underwent first-round RT-PCR with the HTBI primer set. From the multiplex PCR reads, TCRdb called clonotypes with MiXCR, one entry per CDR3 protein. This table holds a few hundred thousand distinct CDR3 sequences, 22% found once. In this sample, this clonotype turned up many times.

The gene calls are TRBV12-3 or TRBV12-4 and TRBJ1-1, with 8 bases lining up with TRBD1. This receptor was identified in a woman in her 70s with Graves' ophthalmopathy. Sample: blood. The CDR3 reads CASSFQGARTEAFF. The CDR3, as DNA: TGTGCCAGCAGTTTTCAGGGGGCGCGAACTGAAGCTTTCTTT.